Described below is a single TCR beta chain sequence and its context. What it binds is not known. The sequenced template was cDNA made from the entire isolated RNA. The protocol was immunoSEQ multiplex PCR, while the TCRdb copy is restricted to in-frame clones and leaves out a portion. In the table there are 400,000 to 500,000 clones, about 15% of which are singletons. The germline CDR1 and CDR2 sequences are SGDLS and YYNGEE. This CDR3 has 15 residues. V was clipped by 3 bases and J by 4 bases, with 16 bases between them. These data belong to a study of beta chain features in type 1 diabetes. Study outcomes and limitations: Naive, central memory and Treg TCRB repertoires appeared more alike in patients than in healthy donors.

The chain links TRBV9 to TRBJ2-5, with a possible D match to TRBD2 (5 bases). The sequence was obtained from a man younger than 45 in good health. Source material: naive CD4+ T cells from blood. The CDR3 sequence: CASSERASPPETQYF. CDR3 DNA: TGTGCCAGCAGCGAGAGGGCCTCCCCTCCAGAGACCCAGTACTTC. Together with reference TRBV9 and TRBJ2-5, the CDR3 gives the full variable domain: DSGVTQTPKHLITATGQRVTLRCSPRSGDLSVYWYQQSLDQGLQFLIQYYNGEERAKGNILERFSAQQFPDLHSELNLSSLELGDSALYFCASSERASPPETQYFGPGTRLLVL.